This T cell receptor (beta chain) comes out of a study of T-cell memory formation after mild COVID-19. Looking at the study overall: TCR clusters mostly belonged to single donors.

Deletions cut 4 bases from V and 7 bases from J, with 10 bases between. Looked up from germline, CDR1 is LGHDT and CDR2 is YNNKEL (reference sequence). This CDR3 comprises 13 residues. TCRdb used MiXCR to reprocess the 5' RACE reads, holding one entry per CDR3 protein. The data show about 110,000 distinct CDR3 sequences, roughly a sixth seen once. Of note for this clonotype: The antigen remains unidentified.

Overall study findings and caveats: Day 15 to 85 contracting clones showed balanced CD4/CD8; day 15 to 37 expanders favored CD4+. Second-wave clones reaching peak frequency on day 37 lacked confirmed SARS-CoV-2 specificity. In pre-infection memory, a portion of responding clones appeared, which suggested that cross-reactive memory joined.

The V call is TRBV3-1, the J call TRBJ2-2; no definite D call. Sequencing was done on a sample of PBMCs or a T cell subset sorted from them (not recorded which). The receptor's source is a man aged 18-30 years who had mild COVID-19 (a few samples of this study predate the infection). Cell type and time point are not known. The DNA for the CDR3 is TGTGCCAGCAGCCCTAGGACGGGCGGGGAGCTGTTTTTT. The encoded protein is CASSPRTGGELFF.